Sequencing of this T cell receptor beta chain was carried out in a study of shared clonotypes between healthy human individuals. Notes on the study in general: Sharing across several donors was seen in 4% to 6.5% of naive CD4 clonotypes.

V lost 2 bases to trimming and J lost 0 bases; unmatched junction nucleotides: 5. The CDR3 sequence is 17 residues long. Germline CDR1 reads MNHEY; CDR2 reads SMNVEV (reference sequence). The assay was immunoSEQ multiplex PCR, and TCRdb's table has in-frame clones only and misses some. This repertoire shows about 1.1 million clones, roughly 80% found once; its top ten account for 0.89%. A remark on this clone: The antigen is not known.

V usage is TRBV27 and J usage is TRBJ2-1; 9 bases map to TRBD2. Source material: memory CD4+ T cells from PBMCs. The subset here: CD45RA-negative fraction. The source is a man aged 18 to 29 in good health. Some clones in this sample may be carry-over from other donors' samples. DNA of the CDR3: TGTGCCAGCAGTTTACGGGCGGGGGGGATCTCCTACAATGAGCAGTTCTTC. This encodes CASSLRAGGISYNEQFF.